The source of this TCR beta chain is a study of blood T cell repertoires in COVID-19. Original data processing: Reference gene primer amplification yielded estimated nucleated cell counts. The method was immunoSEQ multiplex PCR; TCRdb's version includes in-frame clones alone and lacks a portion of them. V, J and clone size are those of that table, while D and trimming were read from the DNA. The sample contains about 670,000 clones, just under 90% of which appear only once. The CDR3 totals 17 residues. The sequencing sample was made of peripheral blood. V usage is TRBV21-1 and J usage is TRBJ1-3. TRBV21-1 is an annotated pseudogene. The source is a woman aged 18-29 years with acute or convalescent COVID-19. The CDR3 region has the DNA TGTGCCAGCAGCTCCCGACCGACTGCCGACTCTGGAAACACCATATATTTT. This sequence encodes CASSSRPTADSGNTIYF.